This T cell receptor beta chain was sequenced for a study of CD4+ T cells in melanoma. Findings and limits, study-wide: Diverse differentiation states were reported for melanoma neoantigen-specific CD4+ T cells. A reported correlation linked neoantigen-specific CD4+ T cells to CD8+, macrophage and B cell function.

As regards this clone: As yet, its antigen is unknown.

Only in-frame clones appear in the TCRdb table, and some are missing; sequencing was by immunoSEQ multiplex PCR. The sample holds tens of thousands of clones, roughly 69% seen once. There are 15 residues in the CDR3. V was cut by 4 bases and J by 0 bases, with 11 bases left in between. Germline loops: CDR1 LNHDA, CDR2 SQIVND (reference sequence). The receptor was isolated from a human donor with melanoma. Material: tumor tissue. The chain combines TRBV19 with TRBJ2-3; TRBD1 might be the D (5 bases). This CDR3 is CASSRKTESTDTQYF. In DNA, the CDR3 is TGTGCCAGTAGTAGAAAGACAGAAAGCACAGATACGCAGTATTTT.